The 27 T cell receptor beta chains listed next were all sequenced from one sample in a study of blood T cell repertoires in COVID-19. Produced via immunoSEQ multiplex PCR; TCRdb's table is partial and in-frame only. This sample carries 250,000 to 300,000 clones, less than 90% of them seen once, and the ten largest clones take under 5.5%. Source material: peripheral blood. These receptors all stem from a man between 60 and 75 years old who had recovered from COVID-19.

The chain employs TRBV28 and TRBJ1-3; D ambiguous. Germline CDR1 and CDR2: MDHEN and SYDVKM. The CDR3 sequence is 14 residues long. The V gene lost 0 bases and the J gene lost 0 bases, with 3 bases spanning the gap. The CDR3 sequence is CASSLWSSGNTIYF. CDR3 DNA sequence: TGTGCCAGCAGTTTATGGAGCTCTGGAAACACCATATATTTT.

The V gene is TRBV10-2, the J gene TRBJ2-1; 9 bases are shared with TRBD2. The V gene's germline CDR1 is WSHSY and CDR2 SAAADI. Trimming took 0 bases from V and 14 from J; bases not matched to a gene: 8. The CDR3 loop spans 14 amino acids. CDR3 coding DNA: TGCGCCAGCAGTGAGTCTAGAGCGGGGGGTTGGAAGTTCTTC. Its protein product is CASSESRAGGWKFF.

This sequence joins TRBV7-3 and TRBJ2-1; 8 bases are shared with TRBD2. CDR1 SGHTA and CDR2 FQGTGA come from the germline V gene. The CDR3 contains 15 residues. After removal of 5 bases from V and 8 bases from J, the junction contained 11 bases not matched to a gene. CDR3 sequence (DNA): TGTGCCAGCAGCCCGACGGGGGGGCTGGGCTATGAGCAGTTCTTC. As protein: CASSPTGGLGYEQFF. The full variable domain, completed using reference TRBV7-3 and TRBJ2-1, is GAGVSQTPSNKVTEKGKYVELRCDPISGHTALYWYRQSLGQGPEFLIYFQGTGAADDSGLPNDRFFAVRPEGSVSTLKIQRTERGDSAVYLCASSPTGGLGYEQFFGPGTRLTVL.

This clone was seen more than once but under ten times. V usage is TRBV5-4 and J usage is TRBJ2-2; 8 bases agree with TRBD1. Germline lookup yields CDR1 SGHNT and CDR2 YYREEE (reference sequence). The ends lost 3 bases at V and 4 bases at J; junction bases unmatched: 5. The CDR3 totals 15 residues. This CDR3 reads CASSSSQGVTGELFF. The CDR3 nucleotides are TGTGCCAGCAGCTCTTCACAGGGGGTCACCGGGGAGCTGTTTTTT.

The chain carries TRBV19 and TRBJ1-3; D uncertain. Germline V CDR1 and CDR2: LNHDA, SQIVND (reference sequence). The CDR3 covers 13 residues. The V end lost 6 bases, the J end lost 3 bases, and 9 bases lay between the germline ends. The CDR3 spells CASSRGDGNTIYF. CDR3 DNA sequence: TGTGCCAGTAGCCGGGGTGATGGAAACACCATATATTTT.

This clone came up a few times. V usage is TRBV30 and J usage is TRBJ1-4; TRBD1 agrees at 10 bases. V shed 3 bases and J 5 bases; nucleotides not matched to a gene: 3. The CDR3 sequence is 14 residues long. Germline assignment: CDR1 GTSNPN and CDR2 SVGIG (reference sequence). In nucleotides, the CDR3 is TGTGCCTGGAGAGGGGGACAGGGGAATGAAAAACTGTTTTTT. Translating gives CAWRGGQGNEKLFF.

The V and J genes are TRBV28 and TRBJ1-6; D may be TRBD1 (5 bases). CDR3 length: 16 residues. Trimming took off 3 bases at V and 6 bases at J, with 15 bases between the two ends. CDR1 is MDHEN and CDR2 is SYDVKM in the germline V gene. The CDR3 sequence is CASSFTRGLVNSPLHF. CDR3 in DNA: TGTGCCAGCAGTTTTACCCGGGGGTTGGTTAATTCACCCCTCCACTTT.

This chain uses TRBV10-2 with TRBJ2-7; no firm D call. The CDR3 loop spans 12 amino acids. Per the germline V gene, CDR1 is WSHSY and CDR2 is SAAADI. V lost 6 bases and J lost 2, with 8 bases in between. The DNA of the CDR3 is TGCGCCAGCAGGAATGGCCCCTACGAGCAGTACTTC. This encodes CASRNGPYEQYF.

The genes are TRBV14 and TRBJ2-6; 7 bases map to TRBD2. This CDR3 contains 16 residues. After removal of 4 bases from V and 2 bases from J, the junction contained 5 bases not matched to a gene. Germline V gene sequence: CDR1 SGHDN, CDR2 FVKESK. The CDR3 DNA reads as TGTGCCAGCAGCCCCCCCCGGGGGGCTGGGGCCAACGTCCTGACTTTC. Protein sequence: CASSPPRGAGANVLTF.

V is TRBV4-1 and J is TRBJ2-3, with D tentatively TRBD2 (5 bases). V lost 4 bases and J 3 bases, leaving 14 bases between the germline ends. The CDR3 runs to 15 residues. The germline gives CDR1 MGHRA, CDR2 YSYEKL. The CDR3 DNA sequence: TGCGCCAGCAGCCTCGAGCCAAGGACTACAGATACGCAGTATTTT. Translating gives CASSLEPRTTDTQYF.

This clone has more than one count but fewer than ten. The genes are TRBV6-2 or TRBV6-3 and TRBJ2-2, with D possibly being TRBD2 (5 bases). Germline lookup yields CDR1 MNHEY and CDR2 SVGEGT. Trimming removed 5 bases at V and 6 bases at J, with 13 bases between. The CDR3 length is 14 residues. CDR3 sequence (DNA): TGTGCCAGCAGTAACGCTATGGGAGCCGGGGAGCTGTTTTTT. This gives the protein CASSNAMGAGELFF.

This clone was seen a handful of times. CDR3 sequence reads: CASSDIGGRGTYEQYF. As DNA, the CDR3 is TGTGCCAGCAGTGACATTGGGGGCAGGGGGACCTACGAGCAGTACTTC. The rearrangement joins TRBV6-4 to TRBJ2-7; 7 nucleotides match TRBD1. Germline CDR1 reads MRHNA; CDR2 reads SNTAGT. The CDR3 has 16 residues. J gave up 2 bases and V 2 bases, and 9 bases lay outside the gene matches.

This clone was recorded a few times. V gene TRBV5-4 combines with J gene TRBJ2-5; perhaps TRBD1 as D (6 bases). V was shortened by 5 bases and J by 5 bases, with 19 bases between the two germline ends. Germline-derived CDR1 and CDR2 are SGHNT and YYREEE (reference sequence). The CDR3 consists of 15 residues. The CDR3 spells CASRDSKGWAETQYF. The CDR3 nucleotides are TGTGCCAGCAGGGACAGCAAAGGCTGGGCTGAGACCCAGTACTTC.

This chain joins TRBV5-6 and TRBJ1-4; D gene unclear. Germline V lookup: CDR1 SGHDT, CDR2 YYEEEE. V was trimmed by 4 bases and J by 8 bases, leaving 21 bases between them. The CDR3 extends over 16 amino acids. CDR3 sequence: CASSGWVSGGEEKLFF. CDR3 sequence (DNA): TGTGCCAGCAGCGGGTGGGTGTCAGGAGGTGAGGAAAAACTGTTTTTT.

This clone was found a few times. The CDR3 protein is CASSRTLAAVQETQYF. CDR3 bases: TGCGCCAGCAGCCGCACCCTGGCAGCGGTCCAGGAGACCCAGTACTTC. J is TRBJ2-5 and V is TRBV4-1; maybe TRBD2 (5 bases). The CDR3 runs to 16 residues. The ends were cut back, 4 bases at V and 5 bases at J, with 20 bases in the middle. The germline CDR1 and CDR2 sequences are MGHRA and YSYEKL.

This clone was picked up a small number of times. The chain has TRBV6-5 and TRBJ2-1; 12 bases line up with TRBD2. The V gene end was trimmed by 6 bases and the J gene end by 3 bases; junction bases not matched to a gene: 3. The V gene's germline CDR1 is MNHEY and CDR2 SVGAGI. The CDR3 is made up of 15 amino acids. For the CDR3, the DNA is TGTGCCAGCAGCCCGACTAGCGGGAGCTACAATGAGCAGTTCTTC. It specifies CASSPTSGSYNEQFF.

The chain combines TRBV6-2 or TRBV6-3 with TRBJ1-1; no firm D call. The V end was cut by 1 base, the J end by 6 bases, with 24 bases between. The V gene's germline CDR1 is MNHEY and CDR2 SVGEGT. The CDR3 spans 18 residues. CDR3 protein: CASSYFVPGSRGVAEAFF. CDR3 DNA: TGTGCCAGCAGTTACTTCGTACCGGGGAGTCGGGGAGTGGCTGAAGCTTTCTTT.

The gene calls are TRBV2 and TRBJ2-3; no reliable D call. CDR3 size: 15 residues. V was shortened by 1 base and J by 6 bases, with 14 bases between the two germline ends. CDR1 SNHLY and CDR2 FYNNEI come from the germline V gene. This CDR3 is CASSEGPRIKDTQYF. The CDR3 region has the DNA TGTGCCAGCAGTGAAGGCCCGAGAATAAAGGATACGCAGTATTTT.

V gene TRBV11-2 combines with J gene TRBJ2-1, with TRBD2 matching 9 bases. CDR1 is SGHAT and CDR2 is FQNNGV in the germline V gene. The trim removed 2 bases at V and 9 bases at J, leaving 8 bases unmatched. The CDR3 contains 15 residues. This CDR3 reads CASSLSQRGVGEQFF. CDR3 in DNA: TGTGCCAGCAGCTTAAGTCAGCGGGGGGTGGGTGAGCAGTTCTTC.

The chain links TRBV7-2 to TRBJ2-2; D is possibly TRBD2 (6 bases). Germline assignment: CDR1 SGHTA and CDR2 FQGNSA. This CDR3 is built from 15 residues. The V gene lost 5 bases and the J gene lost 5 bases, with 15 bases spanning the gap. CDR3 sequence reads: CASSAPPGVTGELFF. As DNA, the CDR3 is TGTGCCAGCAGCGCCCCGCCGGGGGTGACCGGGGAGCTGTTTTTT. Full variable domain (outside the CDR3, taken from reference TRBV7-2 and TRBJ2-2): GAGVSQSPSNKVTEKGKDVELRCDPISGHTALYWYRQSLGQGLEFLIYFQGNSAPDKSGLPSDRFSAERTGGSVSTLTIQRTQQEDSAVYLCASSAPPGVTGELFFGEGSRLTVL.

V is TRBV29-1 and J is TRBJ2-1, with D possibly matching TRBD2 (6 bases). Trimming removed 1 base from V and 7 bases from J, with 14 bases in between. The CDR3 runs 14 residues. Looked up from germline, CDR1 is SQVTM and CDR2 is ANQGSEA. CDR3 nucleotide sequence: TGCAGCGTTGAAGGGCAGGGAGGATTGAATGAGCAGTTCTTC. Protein: CSVEGQGGLNEQFF.

This clone was recorded a few times. The chain links TRBV15 to TRBJ2-7; 12 nucleotides align to TRBD1. CDR1 LNHNV and CDR2 YYDKDF come from the germline V gene (reference sequence). V shed 3 bases and J 6 bases; nucleotides not matched to a gene: 9. There are 16 residues in the CDR3. CDR3 in amino acids: CATSSKGGQGASEQYF. CDR3 nucleotide sequence: TGTGCCACCAGCAGTAAAGGGGGACAGGGGGCGAGCGAGCAGTACTTC.

The chain is built from TRBV11-2 and TRBJ2-3, with 8 bases matching TRBD1. V lost 5 bases, J lost 6 bases, and 7 bases stayed unmatched. The CDR3 length is 14 residues. Germline-derived CDR1 and CDR2 are SGHAT and FQNNGV. The DNA of the CDR3 is TGTGCCAGCAGCCAGGACAGGGAAGGGGATACGCAGTATTTT. As protein: CASSQDREGDTQYF.

This clone showed up just a few times. The V call is TRBV2, the J call TRBJ2-1; a weak D match, TRBD2 (5 bases). Germline-derived CDR1 and CDR2 are SNHLY and FYNNEI. Trimming removed 3 bases from V and 1 base from J, with 10 bases in between. CDR3 size: 15 residues. For the CDR3, the DNA is TGTGCCAGCAGTGACGACCGAGGGTCCTACAATGAGCAGTTCTTC. It specifies CASSDDRGSYNEQFF.

This chain connects TRBV6-4 to TRBJ1-3; D remains ambiguous. Germline lookup yields CDR1 MRHNA and CDR2 SNTAGT. V was shortened by 3 bases and J by 0 bases, with 6 bases between the two germline ends. This CDR3 is built from 14 residues. CDR3 nucleotides: TGTGCCAGCAGTGAAGACAACTCTGGAAACACCATATATTTT. This encodes CASSEDNSGNTIYF.

A few counts support this clone. This sequence joins TRBV19 and TRBJ1-5; no definite D call. The CDR3 is 15 residues long. Germline V CDR1 and CDR2: LNHDA, SQIVND (reference sequence). The ends were cut back, 9 bases at V and 4 bases at J, with 19 bases in the middle. CDR3 DNA sequence: TGTGCCAGCCGGAGTCTAAGTTCGGGGAATCAGCCCCAGCATTTT. This translates into CASRSLSSGNQPQHF.

The rearrangement joins TRBV5-1 to TRBJ2-5, with TRBD1 as a possible D gene (6 bases). Trimming removed 0 bases from V and 0 bases from J, with 9 bases in between. The CDR3 totals 15 residues. Germline lookup yields CDR1 SGHRS and CDR2 YFSETQ. The CDR3 region has the DNA TGCGCCAGCAGCTTGGGGGACACGTACCAAGAGACCCAGTACTTC. It codes for CASSLGDTYQETQYF.